A single sample is the source of the 21 T cell receptor beta chains below, sequenced in a study of CD8 T cells in Susac syndrome. RNA amounts of about 0.5 to 1 ug underwent reverse transcription with random hexamers. TCRdb analysed the immunoSEQ multiplex PCR reads with MiXCR anew, one entry per CDR3 protein. The sample carries 95,000 to 150,000 distinct CDR3 sequences, about 93% recorded once. Sequencing was done on a sample of CD8+ T cells from PBMCs. The receptors derive from a human donor with Susac syndrome.

V is TRBV6-2 or TRBV6-3 and J is TRBJ1-2, with 9 nucleotides matching TRBD1. The CDR3 spans 18 residues. The ends lost 2 bases at V and 8 bases at J; junction bases unmatched: 18. Germline V gene lookup returns CDR1 MNHEY and CDR2 SVGEGT. Written as DNA, the CDR3 is TGTGCCAGCAGTTACGGTGGGACAGGGTTCCTACTACCGGGCGGCTACACCTTC. Its translation: CASSYGGTGFLLPGGYTF.

This clonotype has only one observation. The V gene is TRBV12-3 or TRBV12-4, the J gene TRBJ2-5, with D tentatively TRBD2 (5 bases). V was pared by 5 bases and J by 5 bases, with 18 bases between. The CDR3 runs to 15 residues. The CDR3 spells CASSPPPGFEETQYF. The CDR3, as DNA: TGTGCCAGCAGTCCCCCCCCGGGGTTCGAGGAGACCCAGTACTTC.

The chain couples TRBV7-9 to TRBJ1-1; D call uncertain. Germline V gives CDR1 SEHNR, CDR2 FQNEAQ (reference sequence). The CDR3 runs to 15 residues. V was clipped by 2 bases and J by 3 bases, with 13 bases between them. The CDR3 DNA is TGTGCCAGCAGCTTATATGAGGGTAGGGACACTGAAGCTTTCTTT. This encodes CASSLYEGRDTEAFF.

The rearrangement links TRBV4-1 to TRBJ2-7, with 9 nucleotides matching TRBD2. Germline V gene sequence: CDR1 MGHRA, CDR2 YSYEKL. The length of the CDR3 is 15 residues. V was clipped by 1 base and J by 1 base; unmatched bases: 2. CDR3 nucleotides: TGCGCCAGCAGCCAAGCAGGACTAGCGTCCTACGAGCAGTACTTC. Translating gives CASSQAGLASYEQYF.

V is TRBV7-9 and J is TRBJ2-7; 7 nucleotides align to TRBD1. Germline V gene sequence: CDR1 SEHNR, CDR2 FQNEAQ (reference sequence). The J segment lost 5 bases and the V segment lost 2 bases, leaving 6 bases of the junction unmatched. The CDR3 extends over 14 amino acids. This chain's CDR3 is CASSLPDRVDEQYF. The CDR3 DNA is TGTGCCAGCAGCTTACCTGACAGGGTGGACGAGCAGTACTTC.

The genes are TRBV24-1 and TRBJ2-2; no firm D call. The CDR3 is made up of 13 amino acids. The V gene lost 9 bases and the J gene lost 2 bases, with 9 bases spanning the gap. CDR1 KGHDR and CDR2 SFDVKD come from the germline V gene. CDR3 residues: CATHDGNTGELFF. In DNA form, the CDR3 reads TGTGCCACCCACGACGGAAACACCGGGGAGCTGTTTTTT.

This clonotype came up once. The J gene is TRBJ2-7, the V gene TRBV4-2; D is tentatively TRBD1 or TRBD2 (6 bases each). Per germline, CDR1 LGHNA and CDR2 YNFKEQ. CDR3 length equals 13 residues. V was pared by 6 bases and J by 7 bases, with 16 bases between. DNA for the CDR3: TGTGCCAGCAGGACTGTAGGGGGGAAAGAGCAGTACTTC. Protein product: CASRTVGGKEQYF.

The chain combines TRBV20-1 with TRBJ2-7; D ambiguous. Trimming stripped 4 bases from V and 3 bases from J, with 7 bases between. The CDR3 covers 11 residues. Germline CDR1 DFQATT, CDR2 SNEGSKA (reference sequence). In DNA form, the CDR3 reads TGCAGTGCTACAGAGAACTACGAGCAGTACTTC. This translates into CSATENYEQYF.

CDR3 sequence reads: CASSLASGVDEQFF. The CDR3 DNA follows: TGTGCCAGCAGCTTAGCGTCGGGCGTTGATGAGCAGTTCTTC. The V gene is TRBV7-2, the J gene TRBJ2-1; D gene uncertain. Looked up from germline, CDR1 is SGHTA and CDR2 is FQGNSA. The CDR3 consists of 14 residues. The V and J ends lost 0 bases and 8 bases respectively, with 11 bases between them.

The CDR3 sequence: CSVDGSSTDTQYF. The CDR3 DNA follows: TGCAGCGTTGATGGGTCCAGCACAGATACGCAGTATTTT. The V gene is TRBV29-1, the J gene TRBJ2-3; no clear D. The CDR3 has 13 residues. Germline values: CDR1 SQVTM, CDR2 ANQGSEA. Trimming took 3 bases from V and 0 from J, leaving 7 bases between them.

This chain joins TRBV3-1 and TRBJ2-3, with D possibly TRBD2 on 6 matching bases. Germline CDR1 and CDR2: LGHDT and YNNKEL (reference sequence). The CDR3 has 15 amino acids. The V end lost 0 bases, the J end lost 4 bases, and 11 bases lay between the germline ends. The CDR3 bases are TGTGCCAGCAGCCAAGAGAGGCGGGGAGCAGATACGCAGTATTTT. Its translation: CASSQERRGADTQYF.

This clonotype was detected only once. The V call is TRBV25-1, the J call TRBJ2-5; D may be TRBD1 (6 bases). Deletions cut 0 bases from V and 2 bases from J, with 10 bases between. The length of the CDR3 is 15 residues. Germline CDR1 is MGHDK and CDR2 is SYGVNS. The CDR3, as DNA: TGTGCCAGCAGTGAATATTCAGGGGATCAAGAGACCCAGTACTTC. Its translation is CASSEYSGDQETQYF. The variable domain in full, completed from reference TRBV25-1 and TRBJ2-5, reads EADIYQTPRYLVIGTGKKITLECSQTMGHDKMYWYQQDPGMELHLIHYSYGVNSTEKGDLSSESTVSRIRTEHFPLTLESARPSHTSQYLCASSEYSGDQETQYFGPGTRLLVL.

This clonotype showed up just once. The V and J genes are TRBV20-1 and TRBJ2-1; 10 bases match TRBD2. With V trimmed by 3 bases and J by 3 bases, 11 bases remained unmatched. CDR3 length equals 17 residues. Germline V gene sequence: CDR1 DFQATT, CDR2 SNEGSKA (reference sequence). DNA for the CDR3: TGCAGTGCTAGTTCTAGCGGGGGTACAACTCTCTACAATGAGCAGTTCTTC. This sequence encodes CSASSSGGTTLYNEQFF.

The chain links TRBV19 to TRBJ2-3; 7 bases line up with TRBD2. The length of the CDR3 is 13 residues. V trimming: 6 bases; J trimming: 6 bases; junction bases outside the gene matches: 6. Germline CDR1 and CDR2: LNHDA and SQIVND (reference sequence). As DNA, the CDR3 is TGTGCCAGTAGCCCCGGGAGGTGGGATACGCAGTATTTT. It specifies CASSPGRWDTQYF.

The DNA of the CDR3 is TGTGCCAGCAGCCTCGGGACAGCTTCCTCCTACGAGCAGTACTTC. Residues: CASSLGTASSYEQYF. This chain connects TRBV9 to TRBJ2-7, with 7 bases that match TRBD1. With V trimmed by 4 bases and J by 0 bases, 7 bases remained unmatched. Per germline, CDR1 SGDLS and CDR2 YYNGEE. CDR3 length: 15 residues.

This chain links TRBV4-3 with TRBJ2-1, with D tentatively TRBD2 (5 bases). The germline CDR1 and CDR2 sequences are LGHNA and YSLEER. V lost 4 bases to trimming and J lost 7 bases, with 20 bases between them. The CDR3 contains 16 residues. As DNA, the CDR3 is TGCGCCAGCAGCCCCGCCGTCGGGGAACCACAGAATGAGCAGTTCTTC. This sequence encodes CASSPAVGEPQNEQFF.

This chain links TRBV20-1 with TRBJ2-7; D possibly corresponds to TRBD1 (6 bases). Trimming took off 6 bases at V and 1 base at J, with 22 bases between the two ends. The germline V gene has CDR1 DFQATT and CDR2 SNEGSKA (reference sequence). There are 16 residues in the CDR3. As DNA, the CDR3 is TGCAGTGCAACGGGGCTGTTGGACAGCCGGTCCTACGAGCAGTACTTC. Translation gives CSATGLLDSRSYEQYF.

The chain has TRBV6-1 and TRBJ2-7; 13 bases are shared with TRBD2. V gave up 6 bases and J gave up 1 base; unmatched junction bases: 6. This CDR3 spans 16 amino acids. Per the germline V gene, CDR1 is MNHNS and CDR2 is SASEGT. The CDR3 nucleotides read TGTGCCAGCAGCTCCCGACTAGCGGGGGGATCCTACGAGCAGTACTTC. Translating gives CASSSRLAGGSYEQYF.

The gene calls are TRBV9 and TRBJ2-3; TRBD2 aligns across 13 bases. The germline gives CDR1 SGDLS, CDR2 YYNGEE. The length of the CDR3 is 17 residues. Losses at the gene ends were 1 base for V and 0 bases for J; bases not matched to a gene: 2. The CDR3 DNA reads TGTGCCAGCAGCGTATCACTAGCGGGGGGGAGCACAGATACGCAGTATTTT. Its translation: CASSVSLAGGSTDTQYF.

The chain has TRBV29-1 and TRBJ2-1; 11 bases are a match to TRBD1. The germline V gene has CDR1 SQVTM and CDR2 ANQGSEA. Trimming at V came to 6 bases and at J to 10 bases, leaving 8 bases not matched to a gene. This CDR3 is built from 13 residues. CDR3 sequence: CSVRTGGMFEQFF. CDR3 nucleotides: TGCAGCGTCCGGACAGGGGGCATGTTCGAGCAGTTCTTC.

The count of this clonotype is one. This sequence joins TRBV29-1 and TRBJ2-1, with 10 nucleotides matching TRBD1. Germline trimming cut 7 bases from V and 3 bases from J; bases unmatched to any gene: 3. This CDR3 comprises 13 residues. From germline, CDR1 is SQVTM and CDR2 ANQGSEA. CDR3 amino acids: CSGGTGVYNEQFF. Here the CDR3 DNA reads TGCAGCGGCGGGACAGGGGTCTACAATGAGCAGTTCTTC.